Included here is one T cell receptor (beta chain) sequence, with context. Its antigen is currently unknown. This entry is derived from a study of shared clonotypes between healthy human individuals. Notes on the study in general: Researchers found naive subsets generally carried larger estimated richness than memory subsets. Rarefaction indicated that sorted-subset sequencing remained incomplete although depth was large. Lower generation probabilities were found for non-shared clonotypes than for those shared by all four donors.

Produced via immunoSEQ multiplex PCR; TCRdb's table is partial and in-frame only. The sample has about 2.5 million clones; less than 95% are singletons. Germline V lookup: CDR1 MDHEN, CDR2 SYDVKM. V was pared by 3 bases and J by 5 bases, with 8 bases between. The CDR3 is made up of 14 amino acids. The sequencing sample was made of naive CD4+ T cells from PBMCs. Documented subset: CD45RA+ positively selected. The receptor was isolated from a man younger than 30 in good health. Some clones in this sample may be carry-over from other donors' samples. V is TRBV28 and J is TRBJ1-6; perhaps TRBD1 as D (6 bases). The CDR3 spells CASSFGGNNSPLHF. CDR3 bases: TGTGCCAGCAGTTTCGGGGGCAATAATTCACCCCTCCACTTT. The full variable domain, with the rest looked up from reference TRBV28 and TRBJ1-6, is DVKVTQSSRYLVKRTGEKVFLECVQDMDHENMFWYRQDPGLGLRLIYFSYDVKMKEKGDIPEGYSVSREKKERFSLILESASTNQTSMYLCASSFGGNNSPLHFGNGTRLTVT.